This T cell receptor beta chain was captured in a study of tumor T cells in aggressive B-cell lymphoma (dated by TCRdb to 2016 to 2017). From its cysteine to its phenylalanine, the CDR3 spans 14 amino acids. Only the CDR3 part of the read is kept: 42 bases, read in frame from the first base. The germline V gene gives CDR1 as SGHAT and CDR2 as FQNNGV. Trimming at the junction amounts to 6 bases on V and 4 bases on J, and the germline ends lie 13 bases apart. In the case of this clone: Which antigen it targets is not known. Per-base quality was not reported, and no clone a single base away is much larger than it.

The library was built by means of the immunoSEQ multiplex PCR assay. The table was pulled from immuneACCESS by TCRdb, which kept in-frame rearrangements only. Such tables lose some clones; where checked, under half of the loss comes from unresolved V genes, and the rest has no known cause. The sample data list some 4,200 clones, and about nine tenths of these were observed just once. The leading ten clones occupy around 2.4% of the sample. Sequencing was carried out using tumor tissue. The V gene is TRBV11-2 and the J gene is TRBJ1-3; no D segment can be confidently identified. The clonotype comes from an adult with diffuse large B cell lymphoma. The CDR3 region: CASSQPGRGNTIYF. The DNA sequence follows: TGTGCCAGCAGTCAACCGGGGAGGGGAAACACCATATATTTT.